The source of this TCR beta chain is a study of shared clonotypes between healthy human individuals. The overall study: Per donor, three plates held CD4 naive cells, three held CD4 memory, two held CD8 naive and one held CD8 memory.

With respect to this clone: At the DNA level, this CDR3 is encoded by other sequences in the same sample as well.

Repertoires were generated with immunoSEQ multiplex PCR, while TCRdb's copy carries only in-frame clones and drops some. The repertoire holds over 1.4 million clones, with roughly 96% as singletons. The CDR3 sequence is 14 residues long. Deletions cut 2 bases from V and 1 base from J, with 6 bases between. In germline, CDR1 is MNHNY, CDR2 SVGAGI (reference sequence). The clonotype was recovered from a man aged 25-45 years in good health. Sequenced sample: naive CD4+ T cells sorted from blood. The subset is: CD45RA+ positively selected. The chain uses TRBV6-6 and TRBJ1-5, with D possibly TRBD1 on 5 matching bases. The CDR3 DNA reads as TGTGCCAGCAGTTACAGGGGCAGCAATCAGCCCCAGCATTTT. Translation: CASSYRGSNQPQHF.